This passage covers 12 T cell receptor beta chains from one sample sequenced in a study of blood T cells in healthy people across ages. PCR was performed a second time for about 7 to 11 cycles using a sample-barcoded 5' primer and a J-beta primer mix. TCRdb fed the 5' RACE reads into MiXCR, producing one record per CDR3 protein. The top ten hold around 13% of the sample, which has about 1.1 million distinct CDR3 sequences, around two fifths seen once. Sequences were obtained from blood. The receptors were gathered from a young man in good health.

The V gene is TRBV6-2 or TRBV6-3, the J gene TRBJ2-7, with 8 bases aligning to TRBD1. V trimming: 0 bases; J trimming: 7 bases; junction bases outside the gene matches: 17. Germline-derived CDR1 and CDR2 are MNHEY and SVGEGT. CDR3 size: 18 residues. CDR3 in amino acids: CASSYSSRDRGRYNEQYF. In nucleotides, the CDR3 is TGTGCCAGCAGTTACTCGTCACGAGACAGGGGCCGTTACAATGAGCAGTACTTC.

The chain carries TRBV7-9 and TRBJ2-2, with no clear D. The CDR3 loop spans 13 amino acids. Trimming pared 3 bases from V and 6 bases from J, leaving 8 bases between. CDR1 SEHNR and CDR2 FQNEAQ come from the germline V gene (reference sequence). The CDR3 DNA follows: TGTGCCAGCAGCTTCTCAGTGGCCGGGGAGCTGTTTTTT. It is translated as CASSFSVAGELFF.

The table lists this clonotype with a few counts. The rearrangement joins TRBV29-1 to TRBJ2-7, with D possibly being TRBD1 or TRBD2 (5 bases each). Trimming left V 6 bases short and J 4 bases short, with 22 bases between. The CDR3 covers 15 residues. Germline V gene data show CDR1 as SQVTM and CDR2 as ANQGSEA. The CDR3 sequence is CSVVAGAGRLYEQYF. Written as DNA, the CDR3 is TGCAGCGTCGTCGCGGGTGCAGGGAGACTTTACGAGCAGTACTTC.

This clonotype came up a few times. The genes are TRBV20-1 and TRBJ2-7; D gene ambiguous. Trimming cost V 4 bases and J 0 bases, with 10 bases left between them. Germline values: CDR1 DFQATT, CDR2 SNEGSKA (reference sequence). The CDR3 spans 13 residues. CDR3 amino acids: CSATDPASYEQYF. The CDR3 DNA is TGCAGTGCTACCGACCCAGCCTCCTACGAGCAGTACTTC.

The chain combines TRBV2 with TRBJ2-1; perhaps TRBD2 as D (5 bases). Looked up from germline, CDR1 is SNHLY and CDR2 is FYNNEI. V was clipped by 5 bases and J by 3 bases, with 11 bases between them. The CDR3 loop spans 14 amino acids. The CDR3 spells CASSYRGDYNEQFF. The DNA for the CDR3 is TGTGCCAGCAGTTACCGGGGTGACTACAATGAGCAGTTCTTC.

This chain uses TRBV4-3 with TRBJ2-1; D possibly matches TRBD1 or TRBD2 (5 bases each). V shed 0 bases and J shed 1 base, with 13 bases lying between them. This CDR3 comprises 17 residues. Germline CDR1 and CDR2: LGHNA and YSLEER. CDR3 region: CASSQDGPRESYNEQFF. The CDR3 coding sequence is TGCGCCAGCAGCCAAGATGGACCCAGGGAGTCCTACAATGAGCAGTTCTTC.

This clonotype was seen a handful of times. CDR3 DNA: TGCGCCAGCAGCCAACCAAGCACAGGGCACTACACCTTC. This codes for CASSQPSTGHYTF. J is TRBJ1-2 and V is TRBV4-3; possible D gene TRBD1, 6 bases. The CDR3 runs to 13 residues. Germline V CDR1 and CDR2: LGHNA, YSLEER. Trimming took off 2 bases at V and 10 bases at J, with 14 bases between the two ends.

The chain carries TRBV12-3 or TRBV12-4 and TRBJ1-6; D not certain. Trimming shortened V by 6 bases and J by 4 bases, and 13 bases separated the two germline ends. The CDR3 has 15 amino acids. CDR3 sequence reads: CASRLGRIYNSPLHF. The CDR3 DNA reads as TGTGCCAGCAGACTAGGACGGATTTATAATTCACCCCTCCACTTT.

There are a few counts of this clonotype. The chain joins TRBV7-2 to TRBJ1-1; D remains ambiguous. Deletions cut 5 bases from V and 4 bases from J, with 8 bases between. Per germline, CDR1 SGHTA and CDR2 FQGNSA. The CDR3 extends over 12 amino acids. CDR3: CASSPRTTEAFF. The CDR3 DNA is TGTGCCAGCAGCCCTCGTACCACTGAAGCTTTCTTT.

This clonotype was counted between two and nine times. CDR3 sequence reads: CAISESRVEAFF. The CDR3 bases are TGTGCCATCAGTGAGTCGAGAGTTGAAGCTTTCTTT. The V call is TRBV10-3, the J call TRBJ1-1; D is undetermined. The V gene's germline CDR1 is ENHRY and CDR2 SYGVKD. Trimming removed 0 bases from V and 7 bases from J, with 6 bases in between. The length of the CDR3 is 12 residues.

The J gene is TRBJ2-5, the V gene TRBV12-2; TRBD1 is the table's D call and was not checked against the DNA. TRBV12-2 is deemed a pseudogene. The CDR3 totals 13 residues. The CDR3 region is CASRRQIQETQYF. CDR3 coding DNA: TGTGCAAGTCGCCGACAGATACAGGAGACCCAGTACTTC.

Comment on this clonotype: One junction end disagrees with the germline gene, perhaps due to a read error. The chain has TRBV4-1 and TRBJ2-5, with D unclear. This CDR3 region has 17 residues. CDR1 and CDR2 from the germline V gene are MGHRA and YSYEKL. The CDR3 DNA is TGCGCCAGCAGCCAAGTCATTGATCTTTTAGACCAAGAGACCCAGCACTTC. Translating gives CASSQVIDLLDQETQHF.